This TCR beta chain was sequenced for a study of cytomegalovirus exposure and HLA in healthy donors (dated by TCRdb to about 2017). Background on the whole study: An earlier analysis of several hundred of the donors reported roughly 300 Gb of sequence data and around 110 million unique TCR beta sequences obtained from about 180 million T cells. In addition to the first cohort of 666 subjects, a separate validation cohort of over 90 different subjects was used. Roughly 5 DR-DQ haplotypes were handled as single units for association and clustering, since linkage in the cohort was strong. Across about 370 genotyped donors of the cohort, an average of approximately 220,000 unique TCR beta nucleotide sequences per donor were sequenced, and 15% to 20% of those sequences were non-productive. All discovery cohort repertoires had been generated on a single sequencing platform. An earlier analysis of more than 450 of the donors used high-throughput TCR beta sequencing to judge whether each TCR beta V gene segment behaved as functional or pseudogenic. The later analysis used no new phenotypic data to find candidate immune exposures, relying instead on TCR beta sequences and their occurrence across donors. The study profiled the T cell repertoires of some 610 subjects by immunosequencing and related them to cytomegalovirus serostatus. Alongside the repertoire data, information on donor age, sex, ethnicity and CMV serostatus was compiled. Of the roughly 400 genotyped donors, approximately 83% fell in the genetic ancestry cluster associated with self-reported Caucasian donors. Both class I and class II loci were covered by HLA typing, at four-digit resolution. Typing coverage differed by locus: A, B, C, DRB1 and DQB1 were typed in roughly 620-640 donors, DQA1 in 522, DPA1 in 600 to 610, and DPB1 in just under 480. The aim of the study was to test whether cataloging public T cell receptors could identify signatures of past pathogen exposure. About 280 gigabases of sequencing data and 91 million or so unique TCR sequences made up an early release that covered approximately 650 HLA-typed donors. Genome-wide SNP genotypes for about three fifths of the 666 donors were used in a later genetic analysis, which treated that subset as a discovery cohort. To study patterns of TCR occurrence, a later analysis re-analyzed previously published TCR beta repertoires from 700 or so donors and added high-resolution HLA genotyping. High-throughput TCR immunosequencing, statistical association of individual TCRs with disease status, and machine learning were combined to predict cytomegalovirus infection status. The full study reports these points: For the cohort, immune exposure information was limited to CMV serostatus. Compared with equally common non-associated chains, HLA-associated TCR beta chains in a later analysis were more clonally expanded and had lower generation probabilities. Some IMGT-functional V segments, including TRBV6-2 and TRBV6-3, could not be distinguished by the 87-base-pair reads and were therefore excluded. Approximately 16 rarely observed V segments, including chromosome 9 orphons, were excluded from the earlier analysis of approximately 500 of the donors because counts were too low. A further reported finding was that TCR beta sequences accurately predicted the HLA-A and HLA-B alleles for most subjects in the first cohort. Sequencing depth was assumed to be roughly uniform across donors in the presence/absence analyses, though that assumption may not hold. In a later analysis, several top co-occurrence clusters were reported to appear linked to parvovirus B19, influenza, CMV and Epstein-Barr virus. A later analysis found that most CMV-associated TCR beta chains appeared HLA-restricted, with HLA associations seemingly driven largely by CMV exposure. The authors suggested that the approach could potentially be extended to other disease states and immunological phenotypes. An earlier analysis of around 600 of the donors showed that most TCR beta V segments appeared in productive rearrangements either about 87% or about 30% of the time, which broadly matched IMGT annotations. In vitro tests confirmed that a few of the cytomegalovirus-associated TCR beta chains recognize cytomegalovirus antigens. Compared with the approximately 670-donor mean, donors in an Asian-associated ancestry cluster had fewer N-insertions in productive TCRs, according to a later genetic analysis. A cluster of highly shared sequence variants was judged likely to represent a technical artifact of the sequencing pipeline. At a false discovery rate of 0.05, a later analysis linked under 20,000 TCR beta sequences to specific HLA alleles. The cohort was sequenced for TCR beta chains only, and without alpha or paired-chain data the features that could be detected were limited. The study listed 164 TCR beta chains as associated with cytomegalovirus. In a later analysis, TCR association rates were found to vary across HLA loci, with the most associated TCRs seen for DRB1 alleles and the fewest for HLA-C alleles. When HLA alleles, especially DR and DQ, strongly co-occurred, attributing TCR associations to individual alleles was difficult. Cytomegalovirus status was reported to be diagnosed by the classifier with high specificity and sensitivity in both the original and validation cohorts. Most TCR sequences were seen in very few donors, while some public TCRs were found in many individuals. Because some donors lacked HLA typing at each locus, the association tests relied only on the typed subset. Linkage disequilibrium might explain the correlated functional status among segregating V segments, but an unknown experimental factor could not be ruled out. An association between a missense DCLRE1C variant and V-gene and J-gene trimming of TCR beta chains was found in a later genetic analysis and replicated in an independent cohort.

To prepare the library, the immunoSEQ multiplex PCR assay was applied. A mixture of 60 forward primers for TCR Vbeta segments and 13 reverse primers for TCR Jbeta segments was used in the multiplex PCR. Amplification of the CDR3 region of rearranged TCR beta genes was performed with a multiplex PCR assay on genomic DNA. The amplified TCR beta libraries were sequenced on the Illumina HiSeq System as 87-base-pair reads. In the source study's methods: A later analysis tallied approximately 87 million unique TCR beta chains across the 550 to 850 repertoires, and some 10 million of those chains were shared by two or more donors. Raw reads were error-corrected and collapsed into unique sequences with a nearest-neighbor algorithm that merged closely related sequences to remove PCR and sequencing errors. Alignment of CDR3 sequences to IMGT reference sequences was used to assign V, D and J gene segments. Each retained sequence needed at least a six-nucleotide match to both a V gene segment and a J gene segment. A rearrangement counted as productive if the CDR3 had no stop codons and remained in frame with V and J, and every other rearrangement counted as non-productive. CDR3 was defined by IMGT convention, running from the second conserved V-encoded cysteine to the conserved J-encoded phenylalanine. In an earlier analysis of around 640 of the donors, sequences lacking an unambiguous match to a single V gene segment were excluded. An earlier analysis of almost 600 of the donors classified V segments as functional when productive rearrangements were above 56.7% and as segregating when the standard deviation between donors was above 5%. A statistical classification framework was built to diagnose cytomegalovirus status from the catalog of TCR beta chain sequences. A later analysis assigned V and J genes by comparing TCR nucleotide sequences with IMGT/GENE-DB human TR gene sequences. A later analysis assigned CDR3 sequences and most-parsimonious VDJ recombination scenarios with the TCRdist pipeline. A later analysis defined each TCR beta chain by its CDR3 amino acid sequence plus V-gene family, and excluded reads lacking a unique V-gene family. To address suspected cross-contamination and a sequencing artifact, a later analysis removed some 620 highly shared, low-generation-probability nucleotide sequences. A later analysis calculated a clonal expansion index for each public chain from normalized within-repertoire ranks of inferred template counts. Generation probabilities in a later analysis came from a VDJ recombination model fitted to out-of-frame rearrangements, and those results were checked against IGoR. In a later analysis, hypergeometric tests were used to score TCR-TCR, TCR-HLA and TCR-CMV co-occurrence, with a repertoire-size bias correction applied to TCR pairs. A later analysis estimated false discovery rates by permuting HLA or CMV assignments 20 times. In a later analysis, co-occurring TCRs were grouped with DBSCAN, and TCRdist sequence similarity was added when clustering was performed within HLA-allele-positive subsets. Repertoires with fewer than 30,000 or more than 120,000 public chains, plus five repertoires with anomalous nucleotide sharing, were excluded from co-occurrence clustering. TCRdb took this table from immuneACCESS and kept in-frame rearrangements with V and J called. Such tables lack part of the clones; where checked against another copy, unresolved V genes explain under half of the gap, and the rest is unexplained. V, J and clone size reflect that table, while D and trimming were determined from the DNA. For this sample the table gives about 110,000 clones, of which around 74% were detected only once. Around 4.9% of the sample comes from the top ten.

This clone was counted a few times. This receptor's antigen is unknown. One base away there is no much larger clone; base qualities are not given. The cohort consisted of 650 to 850 healthy bone marrow donors. At the time of sampling, every cohort member was nominally healthy, though immune exposures that went unrecorded were likely present. The donor tested CMV seropositive and was one of the 289 seropositive cohort members. A peripheral blood sample was provided by each donor, and peripheral blood mononuclear cells were used for TCR beta sequencing. The Qiagen DNeasy Blood Extraction Kit was used to extract genomic DNA from the blood cell samples. Counted from cysteine to phenylalanine, this CDR3 has 15 amino acids. The DNA shown is the 45-base CDR3, in frame from base 1. The germline V gene yields MRHNA for CDR1 and SNTAGT for CDR2. The junction shows trimming of 3 bases on V and 0 bases on J, and the gene matches do not reach 3 bases of it.

The rearranged chain carries TRBV6-4 and TRBJ2-7; TRBD2 matches 9 bases in the middle. The specimen was PBMCs. This receptor was identified in a man aged 30 to 39 in good health and CMV-seropositive. CDR3 protein: CASSERGGSSYEQYF. The sequenced DNA: TGTGCCAGCAGTGAGCGGGGGGGAAGCTCCTACGAGCAGTACTTC.